The rows below give T cell receptor beta chains drawn from one sample of a study of T cell repertoires in cytomegalovirus infection. TCRdb processed the reads anew with MiXCR; each CDR3 protein has one entry. The sample lists 110,000 to 150,000 distinct CDR3 sequences, 5.5% to 8% seen once, with more than 15% in the top ten. The material sequenced was PBMCs. These receptors were obtained from a human donor in good health (CMV status not recorded). Some clones in this sample may be carry-over from other donors' samples. The CDR3 runs from the conserved cysteine through the conserved F or W. Only some rows state a clone size, as once, few, many or a class for expanded clones.

V gene	clone size	J gene	CDR3 protein
TRBV7-3	many	TRBJ2-3	CASSLTGRASMADTQYF
TRBV7-2	many	TRBJ2-7	CASSIPIRGPSSYEQYF
TRBV4-2	many	TRBJ2-7	CASSQEARTASYEQYF
TRBV28	many	TRBJ1-5	CASSLVGGTSNQPQHF
TRBV6-1	many	TRBJ2-7	CASSVDHPYEQYF
TRBV11-2	few	TRBJ2-7	CASSLIRGFEQYF
TRBV28	many	TRBJ2-1	CASSLAGALYNEQFF
TRBV3-1	-	TRBJ1-6	CASSQVDRESPLHF
TRBV7-2	many	TRBJ1-1	CASSLLVRGEAFF
TRBV7-8	many	TRBJ1-1	CASSLRTGHTEAFF
TRBV20-1	few	TRBJ2-6	CSAPDRFSGANVLTF
TRBV7-8	many	TRBJ2-7	CASARGADYEQYF
TRBV3-1	many	TRBJ2-7	CASSQAQGGQYF
TRBV9	few	TRBJ2-5	CASAGEGETQYF
TRBV7-8	many	TRBJ2-4	CASSVNRENIQYF
TRBV19	-	TRBJ1-5	CASSATGDNQPQHF
TRBV20-1	many	TRBJ2-5	CSATPWRGPQETQYF
TRBV12-3/TRBV12-4	few	TRBJ1-5	CASSTREGQPQHF
TRBV6-2/TRBV6-3	many	TRBJ1-1	CASSYSRPPAEAFF
TRBV7-2	many	TRBJ1-3	CASSLHSVGNTIYF
TRBV5-1	few	TRBJ2-3	CASSLEGDAGTDTQYF
TRBV30	many	TRBJ2-3	CAWSVLPGTDTQYF
TRBV6-2/TRBV6-3	many	TRBJ2-2	CASSKTPEVTGELFF
TRBV7-2	many	TRBJ2-2	CASSLAGAITGELFF
TRBV6-2/TRBV6-3	-	TRBJ1-5	CASGREGYQPQHF